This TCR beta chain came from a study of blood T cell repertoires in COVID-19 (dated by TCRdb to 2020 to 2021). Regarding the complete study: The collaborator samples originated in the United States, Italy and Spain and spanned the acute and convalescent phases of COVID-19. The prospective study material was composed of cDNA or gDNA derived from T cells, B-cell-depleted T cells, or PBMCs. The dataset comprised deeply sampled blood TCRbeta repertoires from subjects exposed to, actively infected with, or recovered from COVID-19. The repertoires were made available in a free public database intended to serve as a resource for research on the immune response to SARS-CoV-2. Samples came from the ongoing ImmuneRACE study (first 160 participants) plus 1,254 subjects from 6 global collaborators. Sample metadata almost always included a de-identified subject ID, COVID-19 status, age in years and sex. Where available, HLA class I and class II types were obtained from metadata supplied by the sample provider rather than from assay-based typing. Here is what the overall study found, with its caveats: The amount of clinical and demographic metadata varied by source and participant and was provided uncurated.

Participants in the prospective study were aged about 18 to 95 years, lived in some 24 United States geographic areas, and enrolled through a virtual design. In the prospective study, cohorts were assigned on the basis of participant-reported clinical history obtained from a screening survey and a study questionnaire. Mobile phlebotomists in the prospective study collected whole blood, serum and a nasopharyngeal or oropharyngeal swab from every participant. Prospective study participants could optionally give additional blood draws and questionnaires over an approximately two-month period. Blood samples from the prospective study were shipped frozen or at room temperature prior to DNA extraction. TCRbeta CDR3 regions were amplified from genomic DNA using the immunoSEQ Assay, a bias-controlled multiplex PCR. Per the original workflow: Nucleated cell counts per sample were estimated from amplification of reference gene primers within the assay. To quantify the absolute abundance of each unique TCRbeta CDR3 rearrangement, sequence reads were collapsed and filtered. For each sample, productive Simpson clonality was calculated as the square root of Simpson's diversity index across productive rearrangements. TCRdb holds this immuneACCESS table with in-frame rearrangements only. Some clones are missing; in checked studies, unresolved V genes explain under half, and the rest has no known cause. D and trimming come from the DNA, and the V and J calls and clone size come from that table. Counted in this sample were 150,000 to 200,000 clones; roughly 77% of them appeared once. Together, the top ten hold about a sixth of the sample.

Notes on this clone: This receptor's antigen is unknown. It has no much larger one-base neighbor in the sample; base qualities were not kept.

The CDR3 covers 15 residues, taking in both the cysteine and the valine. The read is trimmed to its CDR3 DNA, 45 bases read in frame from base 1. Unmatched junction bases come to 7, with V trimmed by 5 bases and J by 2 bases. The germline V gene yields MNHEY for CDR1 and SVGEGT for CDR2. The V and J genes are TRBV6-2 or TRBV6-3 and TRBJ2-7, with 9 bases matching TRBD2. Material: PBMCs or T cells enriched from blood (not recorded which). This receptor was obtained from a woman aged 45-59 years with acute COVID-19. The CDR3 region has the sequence CASSPQAGGAYEQYV. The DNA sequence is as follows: TGTGCCAGCAGTCCCCAAGCGGGGGGCGCCTACGAGCAGTACGTC.